These 31 T cell receptor beta chains originate from one sample sequenced in a study of blood T cell repertoires in COVID-19. The data were produced by immunoSEQ multiplex PCR, yet TCRdb's version contains in-frame clones alone and is incomplete. The data show approximately 97,000 clones, with 75% to 95% seen just once and 4.2% held by the top ten. The sample taken for sequencing was peripheral blood. The receptors shown here come from a man aged 18 to 30 with acute or convalescent COVID-19.

This chain links TRBV6-5 with TRBJ1-1; 7 nucleotides agree with TRBD1. The CDR3 extends over 15 amino acids. Looked up from germline, CDR1 is MNHEY and CDR2 is SVGAGI. The V segment lost 2 bases and the J segment 3 bases; nucleotides outside the gene matches: 6. The DNA for the CDR3 is TGTGCCAGCAGTTACCTCCCCCAGGGGGACACTGAAGCTTTCTTT. Encoded protein: CASSYLPQGDTEAFF.

This rearrangement joins TRBV5-1 to TRBJ1-5; D is unresolved. The CDR3 loop spans 14 amino acids. The V end was cut by 2 bases, the J end by 5 bases, with 11 bases between. Germline loops: CDR1 SGHRS, CDR2 YFSETQ. The chain's CDR3 is CASSFRPEDQPQHF. The DNA of the CDR3 is TGCGCCAGCAGCTTCCGGCCGGAGGATCAGCCCCAGCATTTT. Drawing the rest from reference TRBV5-1 and TRBJ1-5, the complete variable domain is KAGVTQTPRYLIKTRGQQVTLSCSPISGHRSVSWYQQTPGQGLQFLFEYFSETQRNKGNFPGRFSGRQFSNSRSEMNVSTLELGDSALYLCASSFRPEDQPQHFGDGTRLSIL.

This clone was counted between two and nine times. Germline and junction disagree at one end, which may indicate a read error. The V call is TRBV5-7, the J call TRBJ1-5; 9 bases line up with TRBD1. TRBV5-7 belongs to the ORF category, with a function that is uncertain. The CDR3 covers 17 residues. CDR3 protein: CASSLGQGRPCNQPQHF. The CDR3, as DNA: TGTGCCAGCAGTTTGGGACAGGGAAGACCATGCAATCAGCCCCAGCATTTT.

CDR3 protein: CASSFNRDSPLHF. CDR3 sequence (DNA): TGTGCCAGCAGTTTTAACAGAGATTCACCCCTCCACTTT. The rearrangement uses TRBV12-3 or TRBV12-4 and TRBJ1-6, with D unresolved. V lost 3 bases to trimming and J lost 8 bases, with 8 bases between them. The CDR3 sequence is 13 residues long.

This chain connects TRBV5-1 to TRBJ2-3; D may be TRBD1 (6 bases). V was shortened by 0 bases and J by 4 bases, with 12 bases between the two germline ends. CDR1 and CDR2 (germline): SGHRS, YFSETQ. The CDR3 spans 15 residues. As DNA, the CDR3 is TGCGCCAGCAGCTTGGACTGGCAGGGGTCAGATACGCAGTATTTT. Its translation is CASSLDWQGSDTQYF.

This chain uses TRBV4-2 with TRBJ1-2; D unclear. There are 16 residues in the CDR3. Trimming pared 0 bases from V and 3 bases from J, leaving 14 bases between. Germline V gene data show CDR1 as LGHNA and CDR2 as YNFKEQ. CDR3 sequence reads: CASSQEAGYVDYGYTF. CDR3 sequence (DNA): TGTGCCAGCAGCCAAGAAGCAGGCTATGTCGACTATGGCTACACCTTC.

CDR3 sequence (DNA): TGTGCCAGCATGTCCCGCTTGGGACAGGGTACTGAAGCTTTCTTT. Protein sequence: CASMSRLGQGTEAFF. The chain carries TRBV6-5 and TRBJ1-1, with 9 nucleotides matching TRBD1. CDR3 length: 15 amino acids. CDR1 is MNHEY and CDR2 is SVGAGI in the germline V gene. Losses at the gene ends were 7 bases for V and 5 bases for J; bases not matched to a gene: 11.

V gene TRBV5-1 combines with J gene TRBJ2-7, with D hard to call. CDR1 is SGHRS, CDR2 YFSETQ, per germline. Trimming took off 4 bases at V and 8 bases at J, with 16 bases between the two ends. The CDR3 extends over 13 amino acids. CDR3 region: CASSVTEMYQQYF. The CDR3 bases are TGCGCCAGCAGCGTAACTGAAATGTATCAGCAGTACTTC.

CDR3 loop: CASRPGLSSRPLHF. The CDR3 region has the DNA TGTGCCAGCAGACCGGGACTTTCGTCTCGACCCCTCCACTTT. This chain uses TRBV2 with TRBJ1-6, with a weak D call TRBD1 (5 bases). Trimming left V 6 bases short and J 12 bases short, with 18 bases between. The germline V gene has CDR1 SNHLY and CDR2 FYNNEI. CDR3 size: 14 residues. The full variable domain, with the rest looked up from reference TRBV2 and TRBJ1-6, is EPEVTQTPSHQVTQMGQEVILRCVPISNHLYFYWYRQILGQKVEFLVSFYNNEISEKSEIFDDQFSVERPDGSNFTLKIRSTKLEDSAMYFCASRPGLSSRPLHFGNGTRLTVT.

The chain carries TRBV7-2 and TRBJ2-7, with 11 nucleotides matching TRBD2. CDR3 length: 17 amino acids. V lost 7 bases and J lost 7; bases outside the gene matches: 18. The germline V gene has CDR1 SGHTA and CDR2 FQGNSA. CDR3 nucleotide sequence: TGTGCCAGCACCCCTCATCCCGCTAGCGGGGGGTTGGGGGAGCAGTACTTC. It translates to CASTPHPASGGLGEQYF.

J is TRBJ1-1 and V is TRBV5-1, with D possibly being TRBD1 (6 bases). The CDR3 runs 14 residues. The ends were cut back, 5 bases at V and 5 bases at J, with 16 bases in the middle. CDR1 is SGHRS, CDR2 YFSETQ, per germline. CDR3 sequence (DNA): TGCGCCAGCAGTTCTACAGGGCCGTTGACTGAAGCTTTCTTT. It is translated as CASSSTGPLTEAFF. The variable domain in full, completed from reference TRBV5-1 and TRBJ1-1, reads KAGVTQTPRYLIKTRGQQVTLSCSPISGHRSVSWYQQTPGQGLQFLFEYFSETQRNKGNFPGRFSGRQFSNSRSEMNVSTLELGDSALYLCASSSTGPLTEAFFGQGTRLTVV.

This rearrangement joins TRBV20-1 to TRBJ1-2; a weak D match, TRBD1 (5 bases). V was shortened by 3 bases and J by 0 bases, with 11 bases between the two germline ends. The CDR3 loop spans 14 amino acids. CDR1 is DFQATT and CDR2 is SNEGSKA in the germline V gene (reference sequence). The CDR3 spells CSASLTGSNYGYTF. The CDR3 region has the DNA TGCAGTGCTAGTTTAACAGGCTCTAACTATGGCTACACCTTC.

The V and J genes are TRBV3-1 (or the pseudogene TRBV3-2) and TRBJ2-1; D not resolved. Germline values: CDR1 LGHDT, CDR2 YNNKEL (reference sequence). Trimming left V 0 bases short and J 0 bases short, with 9 bases between. The CDR3 loop spans 16 amino acids. CDR3 loop: CASSQESSSSYNEQFF. The DNA of the CDR3 is TGTGCCAGCAGCCAAGAGAGTAGTAGCTCCTACAATGAGCAGTTCTTC.

DNA for the CDR3: TGTGCCAGCAGCCCCGGGACTAGCAGTGCCGACACCGGGGAGCTGTTTTTT. Residues: CASSPGTSSADTGELFF. The rearrangement joins TRBV7-9 to TRBJ2-2; 9 bases map to TRBD2. The CDR3 has 17 residues. V lost 5 bases, J lost 3 bases, and 10 bases stayed unmatched. The germline V gene has CDR1 SEHNR and CDR2 FQNEAQ (reference sequence).

V usage is TRBV29-1 and J usage is TRBJ2-1; TRBD2 agrees at 9 bases. V shed 0 bases, J shed 3 bases, and the junction held 9 bases outside the gene matches. The CDR3 is 17 residues long. Germline V gene lookup returns CDR1 SQVTM and CDR2 ANQGSEA. The CDR3 DNA reads TGCAGCGTTGAAGATACTAAAGCGGGAGGATTCTACAATGAGCAGTTCTTC. Translation: CSVEDTKAGGFYNEQFF.

As for this clone: It is unclear where the CDR3 begins or ends on the DNA, so no DNA is shown, and the CDR3 is as TCRdb lists it. The chain uses TRBV7-9 and TRBJ2-6; TRBD2, as called in the table, went unchecked against the DNA. Germline CDR1 and CDR2: SEHNR and FQNEAQ (reference sequence). 17 amino acids form the CDR3, both terminal residues included. This chain's CDR3 is CASSLATGTFGANVLTF.

The V and J genes are TRBV18 and TRBJ1-1; 9 bases agree with TRBD1. Losses at the gene ends were 5 bases for V and 6 bases for J; bases not matched to a gene: 10. The CDR3 sequence is 15 residues long. Germline values: CDR1 KGHSH, CDR2 LQKENI. CDR3 nucleotides: TGTGCCAGCTCAGACATTAGGACAGGGGACGCTGAAGCTTTCTTT. Its translation is CASSDIRTGDAEAFF.

The V call is TRBV6-5, the J call TRBJ1-1, with 8 bases aligning to TRBD1. CDR1 and CDR2 from the germline V gene are MNHEY and SVGAGI. V was clipped by 2 bases and J by 7 bases; unmatched bases: 6. This CDR3 comprises 14 residues. The CDR3 DNA reads as TGTGCCAGCAGTTACCTTCCCGGGACAGGTGAAGCTTTCTTT. Translating gives CASSYLPGTGEAFF.

The rearrangement uses TRBV10-1 and TRBJ2-7, with TRBD1 identical over 12 bases. After removal of 5 bases from V and 4 bases from J, the junction contained 12 bases not matched to a gene. In germline, CDR1 is WNHNN, CDR2 SYGVQD (reference sequence). The length of the CDR3 is 17 residues. Here the CDR3 reads CASSPLTPGQGAYEQYF. The CDR3, as DNA: TGCGCCAGCAGTCCTCTAACCCCGGGACAGGGGGCTTACGAGCAGTACTTC.

The V call is TRBV6-5, the J call TRBJ2-4, with a possible D match to TRBD2 (7 bases). Trimming removed 5 bases from V and 7 bases from J, with 18 bases in between. The V gene's germline CDR1 is MNHEY and CDR2 SVGAGI. This CDR3 region has 15 residues. The CDR3 DNA follows: TGTGCCAGCAGTCCCTCCGGGGGGCAGGAGAACATTCAGTACTTC. This codes for CASSPSGGQENIQYF.

V usage is TRBV25-1 and J usage is TRBJ2-5; D uncertain. This CDR3 has 16 amino acids. Trimming shortened V by 5 bases and J by 2 bases, and 18 bases separated the two germline ends. Germline V CDR1 and CDR2: MGHDK, SYGVNS. In DNA form, the CDR3 reads TGTGCCAGCAGTTACTTCGTTGTTGGGCTTCAAGAGACCCAGTACTTC. Translation: CASSYFVVGLQETQYF.

CDR3 sequence: CASSQRDSLKNSPLHF. CDR3 DNA: TGTGCCAGCAGCCAACGGGACAGTTTAAAGAATTCACCCCTCCACTTT. The chain combines TRBV7-9 with TRBJ1-6; TRBD1 matches 7 bases. CDR1 SEHNR and CDR2 FQNEAQ come from the germline V gene (reference sequence). Trimming took 5 bases from V and 7 from J; bases not matched to a gene: 11. The CDR3 extends over 16 amino acids. Full variable domain (missing parts from reference TRBV7-9 and TRBJ1-6): DTGVSQNPRHKITKRGQNVTFRCDPISEHNRLYWYRQTLGQGPEFLTYFQNEAQLEKSRLLSDRFSAERPKGSFSTLEIQRTEQGDSAMYLCASSQRDSLKNSPLHFGNGTRLTVT.

This rearrangement joins TRBV5-6 to TRBJ1-5; D is uncertain. CDR1 SGHDT and CDR2 YYEEEE come from the germline V gene. V was trimmed by 6 bases and J by 0 bases, leaving 13 bases between them. CDR3 length: 15 residues. CDR3 nucleotides: TGTGCCAGCACCGACGGGTTATATAGCAATCAGCCCCAGCATTTT. It is translated as CASTDGLYSNQPQHF. Using reference TRBV5-6 and TRBJ1-5 for the parts outside the CDR3, the full variable domain is DAGVTQSPTHLIKTRGQQVTLRCSPKSGHDTVSWYQQALGQGPQFIFQYYEEEERQRGNFPDRFSGHQFPNYSSELNVNALLLGDSALYLCASTDGLYSNQPQHFGDGTRLSIL.

The chain has TRBV7-8 and TRBJ2-7, with 9 positions matching TRBD2. The CDR3 is made up of 15 amino acids. Per the germline V gene, CDR1 is SGHVS and CDR2 is FQNEAQ. Losses at the gene ends were 4 bases for V and 5 bases for J; bases not matched to a gene: 9. CDR3 protein: CASSSLHGTSHEQYF. CDR3 sequence (DNA): TGTGCCAGCAGCTCGCTACACGGGACTAGCCACGAGCAGTACTTC.

In this sample, this clone turned up a few times. Other nucleotide sequences from this sample produce the same CDR3. The chain links TRBV6-5 to TRBJ1-2, with TRBD1 matching over 7 bases. The germline V gene encodes CDR1 MNHEY and CDR2 SVGAGI. This CDR3 is 13 amino acids long. V gave up 7 bases and J gave up 2 bases; unmatched junction bases: 4. The CDR3 region is CASTDRENYGYTF. In DNA, the CDR3 is TGTGCCAGCACCGACAGGGAAAACTATGGCTACACCTTC.

This clone was observed a single time. The rearrangement joins TRBV19 to TRBJ1-2; the match to TRBD1 covers 7 bases. This CDR3 is built from 14 residues. Per germline, CDR1 LNHDA and CDR2 SQIVND (reference sequence). Trimming cost V 8 bases and J 0 bases; bases outside gene matches: 6. The CDR3 reads CASLRDRSNYGYTF. The CDR3 DNA sequence: TGTGCCAGTCTCCGGGACAGATCTAACTATGGCTACACCTTC.

The chain recombines TRBV6-5 with TRBJ2-7; D possibly corresponds to TRBD1 (5 bases). The CDR3 is 14 amino acids. Germline lookup yields CDR1 MNHEY and CDR2 SVGAGI. V shed 5 bases and J shed 5 bases, with 16 bases lying between them. CDR3 region: CASSKIRVFDEQYF. The CDR3 nucleotides read TGTGCCAGCAGTAAGATCAGGGTTTTTGACGAGCAGTACTTC.

V is TRBV10-1 and J is TRBJ2-5; D perhaps matches TRBD1 (6 bases). Deletions cut 6 bases from V and 3 bases from J, with 11 bases between. Per the germline V gene, CDR1 is WNHNN and CDR2 is SYGVQD (reference sequence). This CDR3 spans 13 amino acids. The DNA of the CDR3 is TGCGCCAGCAGCCCCCGGACAGAAGAGACCCAGTACTTC. Amino acid sequence: CASSPRTEETQYF.

The chain combines TRBV9 with TRBJ2-7, with 10 nucleotides matching TRBD2. Germline CDR1 SGDLS, CDR2 YYNGEE. The CDR3 is 15 residues long. V shed 4 bases, J shed 0 bases, and the junction held 4 bases outside the gene matches. CDR3 region: CASSPSGGPSYEQYF. Written as DNA, the CDR3 is TGTGCCAGCAGCCCTAGCGGGGGACCCTCCTACGAGCAGTACTTC. Drawing the rest from reference TRBV9 and TRBJ2-7, the complete variable domain is DSGVTQTPKHLITATGQRVTLRCSPRSGDLSVYWYQQSLDQGLQFLIQYYNGEERAKGNILERFSAQQFPDLHSELNLSSLELGDSALYFCASSPSGGPSYEQYFGPGTRLTVT.

This CDR3 is CASTGLGGNTEAFF. The CDR3 DNA follows: TGTGCCAGCACCGGGCTGGGGGGGAACACTGAAGCTTTCTTT. The J gene is TRBJ1-1, the V gene TRBV5-4, with D perhaps matching TRBD1 (5 bases). The CDR3 is 14 amino acids. Trimming stripped 6 bases from V and 1 base from J, with 13 bases between. Per germline, CDR1 SGHNT and CDR2 YYREEE (reference sequence).

This chain joins TRBV6-6 and TRBJ1-1; D unclear. CDR3 size: 14 residues. The V gene's germline CDR1 is MNHNY and CDR2 SVGAGI (reference sequence). Trimming removed 4 bases at V and 0 bases at J, with 9 bases between. The CDR3 region is CASSSLLLNTEAFF. The CDR3 bases are TGTGCCAGCAGTTCTCTTCTTTTGAACACTGAAGCTTTCTTT.